Listed below are T cell receptor beta chains from one sample, sequenced in a study of cytomegalovirus exposure and HLA in healthy donors. Data came from immunoSEQ multiplex PCR; TCRdb stores just in-frame clones and leaves some out. The sample has about 190,000 clones, roughly 82% seen once; the top ten hold roughly 2.8%. What was sequenced was PBMCs. The receptors here all came from a woman between 45 and 60 years old in good health and CMV-seropositive. Both conserved end residues are part of each CDR3. Each record gives: D gene, J gene, V gene, clone size, CDR3 DNA, CDR3 protein. A D gene is named only where the DNA matches it firmly. Some rows have no size entry. The others give once, few or many, or a class for an expanded clone.

>-|TRBJ1-1|TRBV4-1|-
TGCGCCAGCAGCCAAGTGATGGGGTGGCGGGGTGAAGCTTTCTTT
CASSQVMGWRGEAFF
>TRBD1|TRBJ1-1|TRBV5-1|-
TGCGCCAGCAGCCGTACGGCAGGGGGGTCTGAAGCTTTCTTT
CASSRTAGGSEAFF
>TRBD2|TRBJ2-2|TRBV5-1|-
TGCGCCAGCAGCTTGAGGGGACTAAACACCGGGGAGCTGTTTTTT
CASSLRGLNTGELFF
>TRBD2|TRBJ2-7|TRBV5-4|-
TGTGCCAGCAGCGATAGTGAGCGACTAGCGTTAAACGAGCAGTACTTC
CASSDSERLALNEQYF
>-|TRBJ1-5|TRBV7-9|-
TGTGCCAGCAGCTTAGGGGGGCAGAATCAGCCCCAGCATTTT
CASSLGGQNQPQHF
>-|TRBJ1-5|TRBV28|-
TGTGCCAGCAGTCAATGGGAGGGCAATCAGCCCCAGCATTTT
CASSQWEGNQPQHF
>TRBD1|TRBJ1-5|TRBV28|-
TGTGCCAGCAGTGGGGACAGGTTAAATCAGCCCCAGCATTTT
CASSGDRLNQPQHF
>TRBD2|TRBJ2-2|TRBV7-9|-
TGTGCCAGCAGCGATAAAGGCGGGGGTTATAACACCGGGGAGCTGTTTTTT
CASSDKGGGYNTGELFF
>-|TRBJ2-2|TRBV6-5|few
TGTGCCAGCAGACCCACACAGGGTTCCACCGGGGAGCTGTTTTTT
CASRPTQGSTGELFF
>-|TRBJ1-2|TRBV6-4|few
TGTGCCAACCAGGGGAGCATTCTTTGTGGCTACACCTTC
CANQGSILCGYTF
>TRBD1|TRBJ1-6|TRBV6-5|-
TGTGCCAGCAGTTCGATGGGGACAGGGGATTCACCCCTCCACTTT
CASSSMGTGDSPLHF
>-|TRBJ1-1|TRBV20-1|-
TGCAGTGCTCTACGGGCAGGGCAGGCTTTCTTT
CSALRAGQAFF
>-|TRBJ1-1|TRBV5-1|-
TGCGCCAGCAGCTTGGATGACAGAGGGAACACTGAAGCTTTCTTT
CASSLDDRGNTEAFF
>TRBD2|TRBJ2-1|TRBV5-4|-
TGTGCCAGCAGCCCGGGGACTAGCTCCTACAATGAGCAGTTCTTC
CASSPGTSSYNEQFF
>-|TRBJ2-5|TRBV28|-
TGTGCCAGCAGTTTAAGGTCTGAGGAGTACTTC
CASSLRSEEYF
>TRBD2|TRBJ2-3|TRBV7-2|-
TGTGCCAGCAGCCCCTTAGCGGGGAGGCCAGATACGCAGTATTTT
CASSPLAGRPDTQYF
>-|TRBJ1-1|TRBV2|-
TGTGCCAGCAGGGGGACACTGAACACTGAAGCTTTCTTT
CASRGTLNTEAFF
>TRBD2|TRBJ2-5|TRBV10-3|-
TGTGCCATCACACCCGGACTAGCGGGGGGGCAAGAGACCCAGTACTTC
CAITPGLAGGQETQYF
>-|TRBJ1-4|TRBV4-3|few
TGCGCCAGCAGCCAAGATCCAGGGGCTATGGTGGAAAAACTGTTTTTT
CASSQDPGAMVEKLFF
>TRBD1|TRBJ1-4|TRBV27|-
TGTGCCAGCAGTGTTCAGGGGGCGGGTAATGAAAAACTGTTTTTT
CASSVQGAGNEKLFF
>TRBD1|TRBJ1-1|TRBV6-6|few
TGTGCCAGCAGTACAAACAGGGGGTCCGGAGCTTTCTTT
CASSTNRGSGAFF
>-|TRBJ1-6|TRBV6-4|-
TGTGCCAGCAGGAGGGACTATAATTCACCCCTCCACTTT
CASRRDYNSPLHF
>-|TRBJ2-7|TRBV6-5|-
TGTGCCAGCAGGAGAGGTTACGAGCAGTACTTC
CASRRGYEQYF
>TRBD2|TRBJ2-3|TRBV9|few
TGTGCCAGCAGCGTAGGGGACTACCTGATCACAGATACGCAGTATTTT
CASSVGDYLITDTQYF
>TRBD1|TRBJ1-1|TRBV29-1|-
TGCAGCGTCCAACAGGGGATGAACACTGAAGCTTTCTTT
CSVQQGMNTEAFF
>TRBD1|TRBJ1-1|TRBV10-1|-
TGCGCCAGCAGTGAGGGGGACAGGGGGACAGCTTTCTTT
CASSEGDRGTAFF
>-|TRBJ2-7|TRBV28|-
TGTGCCAGCAGTTTCACCCGACGGGCGGGGAGGTACGAGCAGTACTTC
CASSFTRRAGRYEQYF
>-|TRBJ2-5|TRBV7-2|-
TGTGCCAGCAGCTTAGGCAGCGTCGAGACCCAGTACTTC
CASSLGSVETQYF
>-|TRBJ2-7|TRBV6-5|few
TGTGCCAGCAGTTCCAGGGGCGAGAGCGAGCAGTACTTC
CASSSRGESEQYF
>-|TRBJ1-1|TRBV11-2|-
TGTGCCAGCAGCTCCCGGGAGAACACTGAAGCTTTCTTT
CASSSRENTEAFF
>-|TRBJ1-5|TRBV19|once
TGTGCCAGTAGTATATCTACCGCAGGTTTTAATCAGCCCCAGCATTTT
CASSISTAGFNQPQHF
>-|TRBJ2-5|TRBV4-3|-
TGCGCCAGCAGCCAAGGGGGACTTGTGTACCAAGAGACCCAGTACTTC
CASSQGGLVYQETQYF
>TRBD2|TRBJ2-5|TRBV5-1|-
TGCGCCAGCAACCTACAGGGACTAGCGGGGGAGACCCAGTACTTC
CASNLQGLAGETQYF
>-|TRBJ2-1|TRBV2|-
TGTGCCAGCGGGACTTCCCCCGCGTATGAGCAGTTCTTC
CASGTSPAYEQFF
>-|TRBJ1-2|TRBV4-2|many
TGTGCCAGCAGCCAAGATTCAGGCATAAACTATGGCTACACCTTC
CASSQDSGINYGYTF
>TRBD1|TRBJ2-7|TRBV13|-
TGTGCCAGCAGCTTCCGGGGACAGGGGGCTACCTACGAGCAGTACTTC
CASSFRGQGATYEQYF
>-|TRBJ2-7|TRBV28|-
TGTGCCAGCAGTCCCCCCGGTGTTAGCGAGCAGTACTTC
CASSPPGVSEQYF
>-|TRBJ1-1|TRBV7-3|-
TGTGCCAGCAGCTTAGGAGGGCGGGGGCTACAAGGTGAAGCTTTCTTT
CASSLGGRGLQGEAFF
>-|TRBJ1-6|TRBV27|once
TGTGCCAGCAGTTTCATTCAGGGAAACTCACCCCTCCACTTT
CASSFIQGNSPLHF
>-|TRBJ2-2|TRBV6-5|-
TGTGCCAGCACCGGACAGCCCCAAGTTACCGGGGAGCTGTTTTTT
CASTGQPQVTGELFF
>-|TRBJ2-3|TRBV30|-
TGTGCCTGGAGCCATGTTCCGGGGGAGGATACGCAGTATTTT
CAWSHVPGEDTQYF
>TRBD1|TRBJ1-5|TRBV2|once
TGTGCCAGCGAGGGACAGGGTCGGAATCAGCCCCAGCATTTT
CASEGQGRNQPQHF
>-|TRBJ1-1|TRBV6-6|-
TGTGCCAGCAGTTCCGGACAGTTGAACACTGAAGCTTTCTTT
CASSSGQLNTEAFF
>-|TRBJ2-7|TRBV7-2|-
TGTGCCAGCAGCTTAGTTGGGTGGGGCGAGGCCTCCTACGAGCAGTACTTC
CASSLVGWGEASYEQYF
>TRBD2|TRBJ2-3|TRBV6-1|-
TGTGCCGCGACTAGCGGGGGACAGGGCACAGATACGCAGTATTTT
CAATSGGQGTDTQYF
>TRBD2|TRBJ2-5|TRBV9|once
TGTGCCAGCAGCCCCCGCGGGACTAGCGGAACCCAAGAGACCCAGTACTTC
CASSPRGTSGTQETQYF
>TRBD1|TRBJ1-3|TRBV5-4|-
TGTGCCAGCAGCTTACCGACAGGGACCGGAAACACCATATATTTT
CASSLPTGTGNTIYF
>-|TRBJ2-7|TRBV6-5|-
TGTGCCAGCACCATTCCAGGGGGGAGAGAGCAGTACTTC
CASTIPGGREQYF
>-|TRBJ1-2|TRBV19|-
TGTGCCAGTAGTTTCAGGAACTATGGCTACACCTTC
CASSFRNYGYTF
>-|TRBJ2-1|TRBV28|-
TGTGCCAGCACCACCGTAGGGGGGGGTTACAATGAGCAGTTCTTC
CASTTVGGGYNEQFF
>TRBD2|TRBJ2-5|TRBV5-6|-
TGTGCCAGCAGCTTCCTTAGCGGGGACCAAGAGACCCAGTACTTC
CASSFLSGDQETQYF
>-|TRBJ1-1|TRBV10-3|-
TGTGCCATCAGTGAGCGAAGACAGACCGACACTGAAGCTTTCTTT
CAISERRQTDTEAFF